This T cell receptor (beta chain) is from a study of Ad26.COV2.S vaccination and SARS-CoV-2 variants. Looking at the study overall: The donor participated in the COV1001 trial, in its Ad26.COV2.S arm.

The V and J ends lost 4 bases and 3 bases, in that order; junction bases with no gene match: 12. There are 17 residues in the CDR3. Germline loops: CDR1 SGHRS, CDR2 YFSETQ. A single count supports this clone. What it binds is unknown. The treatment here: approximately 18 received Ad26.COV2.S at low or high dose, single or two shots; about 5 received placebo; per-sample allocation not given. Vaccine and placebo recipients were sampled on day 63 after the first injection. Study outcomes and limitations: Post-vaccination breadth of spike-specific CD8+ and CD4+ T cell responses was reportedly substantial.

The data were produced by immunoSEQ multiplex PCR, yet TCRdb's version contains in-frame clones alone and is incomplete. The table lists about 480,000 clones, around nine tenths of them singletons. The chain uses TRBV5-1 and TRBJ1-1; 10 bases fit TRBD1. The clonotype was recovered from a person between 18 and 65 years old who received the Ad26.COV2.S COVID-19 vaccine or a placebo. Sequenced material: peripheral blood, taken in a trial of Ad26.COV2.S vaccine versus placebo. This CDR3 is CASSPGTGVGYDTEAFF. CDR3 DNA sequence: TGCGCCAGCAGCCCTGGGACAGGGGTGGGATACGACACTGAAGCTTTCTTT.